The source of this T cell receptor (beta chain) is a study of monozygotic twins with inflammatory bowel disease. As for this clonotype: The target antigen is unknown.

TCRdb reanalyzed the 5' RACE reads and collapses them to one entry per CDR3 protein, without DNA. This repertoire comprises around 450,000 distinct CDR3 sequences; its ten largest clones make up about 2.2%. Broader study findings: Support was absent for any single strong signal or clonotype linked to IBD. Among T cells, the various subtypes were not distinguishable.

Each donor had 2.5 to 3 ml of blood drawn. Skipping T cell sorting, the study isolated total RNA directly from whole blood. Germline assignment: CDR1 LGHNA and CDR2 YNFKEQ. The CDR3 contains 16 residues. The chain employs TRBV4-2 and TRBJ2-1; TCRdb selects TRBD2, and the lack of DNA leaves this call unchecked. Sequencing used blood. The source is a human donor with ulcerative colitis or Crohn's disease, or a healthy co-twin of an affected twin (not recorded which). CDR3 protein: CASRDYLSSSYNEQFF.